This paragraph covers one T cell receptor beta chain sequence. Its target is not known. This sample stems from a study of T cells in Graves' hyperthyroidism and ophthalmopathy. Study details: The blood sample was taken at first diagnosis, before treatment began. Study outcomes and limitations: Most expanded thyroid clonotypes above 0.001 recurred in blood.

Stable disease denoted Graves' hyperthyroidism without ophthalmopathy progression within 18 months. Diagnosis of hyperthyroidism was new in patients aged 18 to 65, and its duration was under 2 months. RNA transcripts provided the source from which TCR beta CDR3 regions were amplified. Initially, a first-round RT-PCR of the TCR CDR3 employed the HTBI primer set. TCRdb re-derived calls from the multiplex PCR reads in MiXCR, one entry per CDR3 protein. Of about 200,000 distinct CDR3 sequences listed, less than 20% were seen once; the top ten hold approximately 56%. The germline V gene has CDR1 WSHSY and CDR2 SAAADI. V lost 3 bases and J lost 3, with 12 bases in between. The CDR3 covers 14 residues.

The sample was blood. The chain has TRBV10-2 and TRBJ2-7; D not resolved. The origin of this receptor is a woman aged 45-59 years with Graves' hyperthyroidism. CDR3 region: CASSDLDPSYEQYF. The CDR3 bases are TGCGCCAGCAGTGATTTGGACCCAAGCTACGAGCAGTACTTC.